The 20 T cell receptor beta chains listed next were all sequenced from one sample in a study of blood T cell repertoires in COVID-19. This table comes from immunoSEQ multiplex PCR, and its TCRdb copy is limited to in-frame clones, with some not included. The profile covers about 29,000 clones, with 86% appearing a single time and 24% taken by the ten largest. What was sequenced was peripheral blood. All receptors come from a human donor with active COVID-19. The donor label of this sample is uncertain.

This chain connects TRBV16 to TRBJ1-3, with D hard to call. Per germline, CDR1 KGHSY and CDR2 FQNENV. The ends were cut back, 2 bases at V and 5 bases at J, with 13 bases in the middle. This CDR3 region has 15 residues. DNA of the CDR3: TGTGCCAGCAGCCAAACACGAACCGACAGAAACACCATATATTTT. As protein: CASSQTRTDRNTIYF.

V and J are TRBV11-3 and TRBJ1-2, with 7 positions matching TRBD1. CDR1 and CDR2 from the germline V gene are SGHNT and YENEEA. The CDR3 loop spans 17 amino acids. The J segment lost 0 bases and the V segment lost 2 bases, leaving 9 bases of the junction unmatched. This chain's CDR3 is CASSLWAGGRTNYGYTF. The CDR3 region has the DNA TGTGCCAGCAGCTTATGGGCAGGGGGGAGAACTAACTATGGCTACACCTTC.

This sequence joins TRBV13 and TRBJ2-7; 7 bases match TRBD1. The CDR3 is made up of 12 amino acids. Germline CDR1 is PRHDT and CDR2 is FYEKMQ (reference sequence). With V trimmed by 5 bases and J by 5 bases, 3 bases remained unmatched. CDR3 in DNA: TGTGCCAGCAGCCAGGGGGTAGACGAGCAGTACTTC. This translates into CASSQGVDEQYF. Filled out from reference TRBV13 and TRBJ2-7, the complete variable domain reads AAGVIQSPRHLIKEKRETATLKCYPIPRHDTVYWYQQGPGQDPQFLISFYEKMQSDKGSIPDRFSAQQFSDYHSELNMSSLELGDSALYFCASSQGVDEQYFGPGTRLTVT.

This clone appeared a single time. The V gene is TRBV6-8, the J gene TRBJ2-2, with TRBD1 matching 10 bases. The CDR3 totals 16 residues. The germline V gene encodes CDR1 MNHGY and CDR2 SAAAGT. Losses at the gene ends were 7 bases for V and 1 base for J; bases not matched to a gene: 6. The CDR3 DNA reads TGTGCCAGCACTTCGGGGACAGGGGTGAACACCGGGGAGCTGTTTTTT. This encodes CASTSGTGVNTGELFF.

A few counts support this clone. This chain uses TRBV3-1 (or the pseudogene TRBV3-2) with TRBJ1-5; the D is unclear. The ends were cut back, 1 base at V and 2 bases at J, with 6 bases in the middle. Germline lookup yields CDR1 LGHDT and CDR2 YNNKEL (reference sequence). The CDR3 consists of 14 residues. CDR3 nucleotides: TGTGCCAGCAGCCAAGCATCAGGCAATCAGCCCCAGCATTTT. It codes for CASSQASGNQPQHF.

The chain has TRBV6-6 and TRBJ2-7; D is perhaps TRBD2 (5 bases). From germline, CDR1 is MNHNY and CDR2 SVGAGI (reference sequence). V lost 2 bases and J lost 0, with 14 bases in between. The CDR3 totals 16 residues. This CDR3 is CASSYTLAGSSYEQYF. CDR3 bases: TGTGCCAGCAGTTACACCCTGGCGGGTAGCTCCTACGAGCAGTACTTC.

The chain uses TRBV14 and TRBJ2-3; 13 positions match TRBD2. Trimming cost V 0 bases and J 4 bases; bases outside gene matches: 7. CDR3 length equals 18 residues. Per germline, CDR1 SGHDN and CDR2 FVKESK. CDR3 sequence: CASSQDRGLAGVADTQYF. DNA for the CDR3: TGTGCCAGCAGCCAAGATCGAGGACTAGCGGGAGTAGCAGATACGCAGTATTTT.

Only a few counts were recorded for this clone. The chain employs TRBV5-6 and TRBJ2-7; 9 bases fit TRBD1. V lost 4 bases to trimming and J lost 5 bases; unmatched junction nucleotides: 10. Germline lookup yields CDR1 SGHDT and CDR2 YYEEEE. CDR3 size: 15 residues. The CDR3 DNA reads TGTGCCAGCAGCCCCCCGGGGACAGGGACCCACGAGCAGTACTTC. It translates to CASSPPGTGTHEQYF. The full variable domain, with the rest looked up from reference TRBV5-6 and TRBJ2-7, is DAGVTQSPTHLIKTRGQQVTLRCSPKSGHDTVSWYQQALGQGPQFIFQYYEEEERQRGNFPDRFSGHQFPNYSSELNVNALLLGDSALYLCASSPPGTGTHEQYFGPGTRLTVT.

CDR3 residues: CASSRVMNTEAFF. Here the CDR3 DNA reads TGCGCCAGCAGCCGCGTAATGAACACTGAAGCTTTCTTT. The chain has TRBV5-1 and TRBJ1-1, with D unclear. The CDR3 sequence is 13 residues long. Deletions cut 4 bases from V and 0 bases from J, with 7 bases between. Germline values: CDR1 SGHRS, CDR2 YFSETQ.

This sequence joins TRBV10-3 and TRBJ1-3; weak D call: TRBD1 (5 bases). The CDR3 contains 14 residues. The V end lost 0 bases, the J end lost 11 bases, and 14 bases lay between the germline ends. Germline V lookup: CDR1 ENHRY, CDR2 SYGVKD. CDR3 in amino acids: CAISESRDLGSIYF. CDR3 coding DNA: TGTGCCATCAGTGAGTCGCGGGACTTGGGGTCCATATATTTT.

This clone is a singleton in its sample. The chain combines TRBV3-1 (or the pseudogene TRBV3-2) with TRBJ2-1; D is ambiguous. V shed 0 bases and J shed 5 bases, with 5 bases lying between them. The CDR3 spans 13 residues. Germline V gene lookup returns CDR1 LGHDT and CDR2 YNNKEL (reference sequence). CDR3 sequence reads: CASSQDLDNEQFF. The CDR3 DNA follows: TGTGCCAGCAGCCAAGATCTTGACAATGAGCAGTTCTTC.

This rearrangement joins TRBV7-2 to TRBJ1-1; 10 positions agree with TRBD1. J lost 4 bases, V lost 6 bases, and 5 bases had no gene match. The CDR3 is 14 amino acids. Germline V lookup: CDR1 SGHTA, CDR2 FQGNSA. CDR3 amino acids: CASRETGGGTEAFF. As DNA, the CDR3 is TGTGCCAGCAGAGAGACAGGGGGCGGCACTGAAGCTTTCTTT. The complete variable domain, with remaining parts taken from reference TRBV7-2 and TRBJ1-1, reads GAGVSQSPSNKVTEKGKDVELRCDPISGHTALYWYRQSLGQGLEFLIYFQGNSAPDKSGLPSDRFSAERTGGSVSTLTIQRTQQEDSAVYLCASRETGGGTEAFFGQGTRLTVV.

This CDR3 is CASSLGQQETQYF. CDR3 sequence (DNA): TGTGCCAGCTCATTGGGACAGCAAGAGACCCAGTACTTC. The chain uses TRBV18 and TRBJ2-5; 7 bases are shared with TRBD1. The CDR3 totals 13 residues. Germline-derived CDR1 and CDR2 are KGHSH and LQKENI. Losses at the gene ends were 5 bases for V and 2 bases for J; bases not matched to a gene: 2.

The chain is built from TRBV7-6 and TRBJ2-7; tentatively, D is TRBD2 (6 bases). This CDR3 comprises 13 residues. In germline, CDR1 is SGHVS, CDR2 FNYEAQ. The V end was cut by 4 bases, the J end by 5 bases, with 12 bases between. The CDR3 DNA reads as TGTGCCAGCAGCTCGACTAGTTTCGACGAGCAGTACTTC. This encodes CASSSTSFDEQYF.

The chain joins TRBV6-5 to TRBJ1-1; D perhaps matches TRBD1 (6 bases). Trimming stripped 0 bases from V and 2 bases from J, with 13 bases between. From germline, CDR1 is MNHEY and CDR2 SVGAGI. This CDR3 is built from 16 residues. The CDR3 protein is CASSYSQGGFNTEAFF. The CDR3 coding sequence is TGTGCCAGCAGTTACTCGCAAGGGGGTTTCAACACTGAAGCTTTCTTT.

The chain recombines TRBV28 with TRBJ2-7; 7 positions agree with TRBD2. Per germline, CDR1 MDHEN and CDR2 SYDVKM. The trim removed 3 bases at V and 4 bases at J, leaving 0 bases unmatched. This CDR3 spans 12 amino acids. This chain's CDR3 is CASSLGGYEQYF. The CDR3 DNA is TGTGCCAGCAGTTTGGGGGGGTACGAGCAGTACTTC.

The V and J genes are TRBV9 and TRBJ2-1, with D possibly TRBD2 on 6 matching bases. The CDR3 is 17 residues long. Germline V CDR1 and CDR2: SGDLS, YYNGEE. With 4 bases removed from V and 0 bases from J, the gap between germline ends came to 17 bases. CDR3 sequence (DNA): TGTGCCAGCAGCCCTCATCAGCGGGCGAGCTCCTACAATGAGCAGTTCTTC. Translating gives CASSPHQRASSYNEQFF.

The chain joins TRBV11-2 to TRBJ2-2, with D possibly matching TRBD2 (6 bases). CDR3 length: 19 amino acids. CDR1 SGHAT and CDR2 FQNNGV come from the germline V gene. V lost 7 bases and J lost 2, with 26 bases in between. The CDR3 nucleotides are TGTGCCAGCACCCGGAGGGGATTCCGGACGCGGGGAAACACCGGGGAGCTGTTTTTT. Protein product: CASTRRGFRTRGNTGELFF.

In its sample, this clone was seen once. The V and J genes are TRBV12-3 or TRBV12-4 and TRBJ1-2, with unresolved D. The CDR3 is 13 amino acids. Trimming pared 7 bases from V and 8 bases from J, leaving 17 bases between. CDR3 sequence: CASTHGKERGYTF. CDR3 DNA sequence: TGTGCCAGCACCCATGGGAAGGAGCGGGGCTACACCTTC.

In its sample, this clone was seen a few times. The chain recombines TRBV7-5 with TRBJ2-2; the D call of TRBD1 is as the table states it, not checked on the DNA. TRBV7-5 constitutes a pseudogene. The CDR3 loop spans 18 amino acids. Written as DNA, the CDR3 is TGTGCCAGAAGCTCTTACCCCCCCGGACAGGGGACGTCCGGGGAGCTGTTTTTT. Translation gives CARSSYPPGQGTSGELFF.